The 4 T cell receptor beta chains below come from one sample, sequenced in a study of OX40 agonist ivuxolimab in advanced cancers. Using immunoSEQ multiplex PCR, the repertoire was profiled, and TCRdb retains in-frame clones only, with some absent. The sample consists of roughly 73,000 clones, approximately 81% of them appearing once. Sequenced here: CD4+ or CD8+ T cells sorted from blood, sampled in a trial of the OX40 agonist ivuxolimab. Receptors were obtained from an adult with an advanced solid tumor such as melanoma, head and neck, liver or kidney cancer.

A note on this clone: Germline and junction disagree at one end, which may indicate a read error. V gene TRBV25-1 combines with J gene TRBJ2-4; perhaps TRBD2 as D (5 bases). The germline gives CDR1 MGHDK, CDR2 SYGVNS. This CDR3 comprises 10 residues. The CDR3 region has the DNA TGTGCCAGCAGTGGACGGGCGGAGGACTTC. Translating gives CASSGRAEDF.

V is TRBV4-1 and J is TRBJ2-7, with a tentative D call TRBD2 (6 bases). V was pared by 4 bases and J by 2 bases, with 18 bases between. Germline V gene lookup returns CDR1 MGHRA and CDR2 YSYEKL. The CDR3 has 16 amino acids. The CDR3 protein is CASSRPGGRRTYEQYF. The CDR3 DNA sequence: TGCGCCAGCAGCCGACCTGGGGGGAGGAGGACCTACGAGCAGTACTTC.

The gene calls are TRBV15 and TRBJ2-7; D is possibly TRBD1 (7 bases). Per germline, CDR1 LNHNV and CDR2 YYDKDF (reference sequence). The CDR3 runs 14 residues. Trimming left V 2 bases short and J 5 bases short, with 13 bases between. CDR3 in amino acids: CATSRRQGLDEQYF. For the CDR3, the DNA is TGTGCCACCAGCAGACGACAGGGACTCGACGAGCAGTACTTC.

This sequence joins TRBV5-1 and TRBJ1-2; TRBD1 aligns across 9 bases. This CDR3 has 14 residues. Germline V CDR1 and CDR2: SGHRS, YFSETQ. Germline trimming cut 5 bases from V and 5 bases from J; bases unmatched to any gene: 7. DNA of the CDR3: TGCGCCAGCAGAGAGGGACAGGGTGAATATGGCTACACCTTC. It encodes CASREGQGEYGYTF.